This TCR beta chain was recorded in a study of blood T cell repertoires in COVID-19. This clone was seen once. Different DNA sequences within this sample yield the same CDR3. The CDR3 length is 13 residues. Germline V gives CDR1 MGHRA, CDR2 YSYEKL. Trimming took off 4 bases at V and 1 base at J, with 7 bases between the two ends. Libraries were prepared by immunoSEQ multiplex PCR; TCRdb keeps only in-frame clonotypes and omits some of them. The table shows more than 350,000 clones, with about 90% occurring only once. V is TRBV4-1 and J is TRBJ1-1; D ambiguous. Sequenced: peripheral blood. The source of this sequence is a young woman with COVID-19, enrolled during active disease. CDR3 region: CASSPRGNTEAFF. CDR3 nucleotides: TGCGCCAGCAGCCCGCGAGGGAACACTGAAGCTTTCTTT.